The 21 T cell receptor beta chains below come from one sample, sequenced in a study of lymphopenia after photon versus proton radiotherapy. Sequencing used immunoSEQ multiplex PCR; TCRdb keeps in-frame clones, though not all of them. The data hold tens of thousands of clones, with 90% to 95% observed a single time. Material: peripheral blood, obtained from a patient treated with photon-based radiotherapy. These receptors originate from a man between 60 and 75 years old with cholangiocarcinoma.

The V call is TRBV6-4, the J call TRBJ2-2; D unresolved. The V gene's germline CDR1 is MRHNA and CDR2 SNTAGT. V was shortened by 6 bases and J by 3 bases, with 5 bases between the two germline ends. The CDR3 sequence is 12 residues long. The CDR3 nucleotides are TGTGCCAGCAGGGGTTACACCGGGGAGCTGTTTTTT. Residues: CASRGYTGELFF.

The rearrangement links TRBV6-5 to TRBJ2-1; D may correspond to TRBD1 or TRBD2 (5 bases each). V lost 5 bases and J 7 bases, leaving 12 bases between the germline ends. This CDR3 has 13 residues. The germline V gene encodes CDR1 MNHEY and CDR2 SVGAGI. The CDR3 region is CASSRDHRNEQFF. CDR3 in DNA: TGTGCCAGCAGTCGGGACCATCGGAATGAGCAGTTCTTC.

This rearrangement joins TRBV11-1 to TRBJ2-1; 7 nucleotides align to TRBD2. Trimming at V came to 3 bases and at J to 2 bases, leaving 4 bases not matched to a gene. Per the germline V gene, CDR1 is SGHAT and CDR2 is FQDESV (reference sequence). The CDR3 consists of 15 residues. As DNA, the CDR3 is TGTGCCAGCAGCTTTCTAGCGGAACCCTACAATGAGCAGTTCTTC. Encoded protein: CASSFLAEPYNEQFF.

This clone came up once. The CDR3 here is CASSPTGTGISYEQYF. CDR3 in DNA: TGTGCCAGCAGTCCTACCGGGACAGGGATTTCCTACGAGCAGTACTTC. The chain has TRBV11-2 and TRBJ2-7; TRBD1 agrees at 9 bases. Germline CDR1 SGHAT, CDR2 FQNNGV. V shed 6 bases, J shed 1 base, and the junction held 10 bases outside the gene matches. The CDR3 loop spans 16 amino acids. Full variable domain (remainder filled in from reference TRBV11-2 and TRBJ2-7): EAGVAQSPRYKIIEKRQSVAFWCNPISGHATLYWYQQILGQGPKLLIQFQNNGVVDDSQLPKDRFSAERLKGVDSTLKIQPAKLEDSAVYLCASSPTGTGISYEQYFGPGTRLTVT.

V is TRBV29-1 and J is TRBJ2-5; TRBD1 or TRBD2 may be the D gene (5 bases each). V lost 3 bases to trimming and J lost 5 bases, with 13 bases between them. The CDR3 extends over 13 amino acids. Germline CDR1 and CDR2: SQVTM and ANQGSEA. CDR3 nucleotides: TGCAGCGTTGAGTTTCCGGGGCGGGAGACCCAGTACTTC. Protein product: CSVEFPGRETQYF.

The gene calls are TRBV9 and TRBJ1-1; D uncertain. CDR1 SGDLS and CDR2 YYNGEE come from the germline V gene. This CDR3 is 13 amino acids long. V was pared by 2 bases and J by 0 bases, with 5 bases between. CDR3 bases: TGTGCCAGCAGCGTGACATTGAACACTGAAGCTTTCTTT. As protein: CASSVTLNTEAFF. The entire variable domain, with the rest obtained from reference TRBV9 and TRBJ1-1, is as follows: DSGVTQTPKHLITATGQRVTLRCSPRSGDLSVYWYQQSLDQGLQFLIQYYNGEERAKGNILERFSAQQFPDLHSELNLSSLELGDSALYFCASSVTLNTEAFFGQGTRLTVV.

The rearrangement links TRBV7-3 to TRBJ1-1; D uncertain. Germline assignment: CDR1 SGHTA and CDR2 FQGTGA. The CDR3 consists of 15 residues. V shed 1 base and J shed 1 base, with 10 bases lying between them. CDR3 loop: CASSLMPVPNTEAFF. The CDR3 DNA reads TGTGCCAGCAGCTTAATGCCTGTGCCGAACACTGAAGCTTTCTTT. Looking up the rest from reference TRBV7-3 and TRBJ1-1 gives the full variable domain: GAGVSQTPSNKVTEKGKYVELRCDPISGHTALYWYRQSLGQGPEFLIYFQGTGAADDSGLPNDRFFAVRPEGSVSTLKIQRTERGDSAVYLCASSLMPVPNTEAFFGQGTRLTVV.

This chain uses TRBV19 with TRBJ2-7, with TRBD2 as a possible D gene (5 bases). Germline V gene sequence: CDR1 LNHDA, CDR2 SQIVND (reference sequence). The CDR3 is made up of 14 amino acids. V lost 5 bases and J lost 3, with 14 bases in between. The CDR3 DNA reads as TGTGCCAGTAGTGATCTAGCTGCCGGCTACGAGCAGTACTTC. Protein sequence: CASSDLAAGYEQYF.

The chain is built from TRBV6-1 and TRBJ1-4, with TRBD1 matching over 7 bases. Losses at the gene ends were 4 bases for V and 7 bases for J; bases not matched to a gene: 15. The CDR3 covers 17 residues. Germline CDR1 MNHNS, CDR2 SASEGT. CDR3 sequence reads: CASSGTHTGDPLEKLFF. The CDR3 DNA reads TGTGCCAGCAGTGGGACTCATACAGGGGATCCCCTTGAAAAACTGTTTTTT.

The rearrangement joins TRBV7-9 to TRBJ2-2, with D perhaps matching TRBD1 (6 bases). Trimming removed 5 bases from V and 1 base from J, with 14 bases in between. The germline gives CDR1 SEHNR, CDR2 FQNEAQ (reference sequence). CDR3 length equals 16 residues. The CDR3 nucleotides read TGTGCCAGCAGCCCTGGGGGCAGGAGGAACACCGGGGAGCTGTTTTTT. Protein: CASSPGGRRNTGELFF.

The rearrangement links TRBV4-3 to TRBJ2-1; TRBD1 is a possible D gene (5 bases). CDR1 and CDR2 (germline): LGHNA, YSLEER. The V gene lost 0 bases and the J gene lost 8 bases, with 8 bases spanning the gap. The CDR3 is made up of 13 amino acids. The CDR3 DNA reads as TGCGCCAGCAGCCAAGAAGACAGTGATGAGCAGTTCTTC. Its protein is CASSQEDSDEQFF.

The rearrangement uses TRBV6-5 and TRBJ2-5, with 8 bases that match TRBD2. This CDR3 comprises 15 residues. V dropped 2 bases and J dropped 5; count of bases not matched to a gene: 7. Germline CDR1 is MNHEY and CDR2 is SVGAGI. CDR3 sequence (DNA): TGTGCCAGCAGTTACGTTTCCGGGAGGGGGGAGACCCAGTACTTC. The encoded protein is CASSYVSGRGETQYF.

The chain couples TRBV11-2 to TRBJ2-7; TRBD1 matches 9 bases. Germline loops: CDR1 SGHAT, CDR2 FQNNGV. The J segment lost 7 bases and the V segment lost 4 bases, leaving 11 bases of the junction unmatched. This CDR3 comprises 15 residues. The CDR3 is CASSSFPTGGGEQYF. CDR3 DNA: TGTGCCAGCAGCTCTTTCCCAACAGGGGGCGGTGAGCAGTACTTC. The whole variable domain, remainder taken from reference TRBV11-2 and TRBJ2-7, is EAGVAQSPRYKIIEKRQSVAFWCNPISGHATLYWYQQILGQGPKLLIQFQNNGVVDDSQLPKDRFSAERLKGVDSTLKIQPAKLEDSAVYLCASSSFPTGGGEQYFGPGTRLTVT.

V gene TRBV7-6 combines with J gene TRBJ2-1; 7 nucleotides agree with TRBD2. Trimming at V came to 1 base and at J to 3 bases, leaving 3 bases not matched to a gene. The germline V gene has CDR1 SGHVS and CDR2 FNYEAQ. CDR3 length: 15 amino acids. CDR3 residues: CASSLEGLNYNEQFF. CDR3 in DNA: TGTGCCAGCAGCTTAGAGGGACTAAACTACAATGAGCAGTTCTTC.

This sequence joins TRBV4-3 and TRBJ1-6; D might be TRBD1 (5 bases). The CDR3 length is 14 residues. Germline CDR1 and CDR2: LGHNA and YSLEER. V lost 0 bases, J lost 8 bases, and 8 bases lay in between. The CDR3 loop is CASSQDGGYSPLHF. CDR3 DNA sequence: TGCGCCAGCAGCCAAGATGGGGGGTATTCACCCCTCCACTTT.

CDR3 nucleotides: TGTGCCAGCAGTGAAGCGCACACAGGGAACCAGCCCCAGCATTTT. Amino acids: CASSEAHTGNQPQHF. This chain connects TRBV6-1 to TRBJ1-5, with D tentatively TRBD1 (6 bases). The length of the CDR3 is 15 residues. Trimming shortened V by 0 bases and J by 7 bases, and 13 bases separated the two germline ends. Germline assignment: CDR1 MNHNS and CDR2 SASEGT.

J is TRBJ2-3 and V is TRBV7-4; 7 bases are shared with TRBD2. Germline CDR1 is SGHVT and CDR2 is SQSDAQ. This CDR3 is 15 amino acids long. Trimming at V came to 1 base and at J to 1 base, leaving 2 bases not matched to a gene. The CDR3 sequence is CASSLDAGGTDTQYF. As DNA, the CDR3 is TGTGCCAGCAGCTTAGACGCGGGGGGCACAGATACGCAGTATTTT.

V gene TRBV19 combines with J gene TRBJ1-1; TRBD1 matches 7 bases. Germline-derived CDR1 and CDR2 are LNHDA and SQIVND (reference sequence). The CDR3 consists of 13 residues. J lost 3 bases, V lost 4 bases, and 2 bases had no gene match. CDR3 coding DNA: TGTGCCAGTAGTACCACAGGGGACACTGAAGCTTTCTTT. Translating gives CASSTTGDTEAFF.

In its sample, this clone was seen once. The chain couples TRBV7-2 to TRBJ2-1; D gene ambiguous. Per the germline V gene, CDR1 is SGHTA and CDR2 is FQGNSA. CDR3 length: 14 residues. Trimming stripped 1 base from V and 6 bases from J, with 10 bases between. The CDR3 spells CASSLGVRTNEQFF. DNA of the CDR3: TGTGCCAGCAGCTTAGGGGTCCGTACCAATGAGCAGTTCTTC.

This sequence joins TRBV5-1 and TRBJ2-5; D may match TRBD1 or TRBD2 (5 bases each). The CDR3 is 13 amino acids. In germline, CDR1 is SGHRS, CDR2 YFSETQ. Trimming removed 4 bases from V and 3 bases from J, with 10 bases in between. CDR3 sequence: CASSRDGEETQYF. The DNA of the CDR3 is TGCGCCAGCAGCCGGGACGGTGAAGAGACCCAGTACTTC.

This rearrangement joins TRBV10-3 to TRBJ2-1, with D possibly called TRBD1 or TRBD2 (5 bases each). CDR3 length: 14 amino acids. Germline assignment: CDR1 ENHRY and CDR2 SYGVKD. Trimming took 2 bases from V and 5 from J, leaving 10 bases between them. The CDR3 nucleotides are TGTGCCATCAGTGAGGGGGGTGGGGACAATGAGCAGTTCTTC. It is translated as CAISEGGGDNEQFF.